This T cell receptor (beta chain) was profiled in a study of cytomegalovirus exposure and HLA in healthy donors. General study points: According to an earlier analysis, most TCR beta V segments yielded productive rearrangements about 90% or about 30% of the time. Per published reports, the classifier diagnosed cytomegalovirus status with high specificity and sensitivity.

13 Jbeta primers and 60 Vbeta primers were used for the PCR. Assay used: immunoSEQ multiplex PCR; TCRdb lists only in-frame clones, some missing. The profile shows approximately 160,000 clones, about four fifths of them singletons. To note about this clone: Its target is not known.

With V trimmed by 7 bases and J by 4 bases, 11 bases remained unmatched. The CDR3 has 15 amino acids. The V gene's germline CDR1 is SNHLY and CDR2 FYNNEI. The chain links TRBV2 to TRBJ2-5; TRBD1 matches 8 bases. The receptor comes from a man younger than 35 in good health and CMV-seronegative. The sequenced sample consisted of PBMCs. The CDR3 bases are TGTGCCAGCAACCTAGGACAGGGAGTACGAGAGACCCAGTACTTC. Its translation is CASNLGQGVRETQYF. The full variable domain, rest sourced from reference TRBV2 and TRBJ2-5, is EPEVTQTPSHQVTQMGQEVILRCVPISNHLYFYWYRQILGQKVEFLVSFYNNEISEKSEIFDDQFSVERPDGSNFTLKIRSTKLEDSAMYFCASNLGQGVRETQYFGPGTRLLVL.